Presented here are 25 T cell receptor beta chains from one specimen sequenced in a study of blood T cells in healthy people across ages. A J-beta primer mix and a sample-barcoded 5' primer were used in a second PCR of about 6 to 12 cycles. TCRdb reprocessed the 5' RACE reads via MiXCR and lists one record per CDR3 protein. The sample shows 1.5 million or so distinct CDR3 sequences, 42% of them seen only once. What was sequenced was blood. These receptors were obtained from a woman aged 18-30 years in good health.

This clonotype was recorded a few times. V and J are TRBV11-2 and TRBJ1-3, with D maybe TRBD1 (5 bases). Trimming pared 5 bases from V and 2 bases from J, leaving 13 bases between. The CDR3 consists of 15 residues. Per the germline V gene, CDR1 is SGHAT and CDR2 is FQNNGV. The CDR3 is CASSPRGGTGNTIYF. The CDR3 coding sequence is TGTGCCAGCAGCCCCCGGGGGGGAACTGGAAACACCATATATTTT.

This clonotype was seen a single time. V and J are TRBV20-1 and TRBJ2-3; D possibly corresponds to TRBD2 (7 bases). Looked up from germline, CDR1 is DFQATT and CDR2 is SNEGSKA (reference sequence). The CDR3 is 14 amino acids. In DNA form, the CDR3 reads TGCAGGGCTTACGGCGGGGGCAGCACAGATACGCAGTATTTT. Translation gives CRAYGGGSTDTQYF.

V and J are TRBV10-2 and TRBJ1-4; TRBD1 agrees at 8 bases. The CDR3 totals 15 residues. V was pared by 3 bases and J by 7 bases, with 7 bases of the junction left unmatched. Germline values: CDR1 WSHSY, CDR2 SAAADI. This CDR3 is CASSDTSGGVEKLFF. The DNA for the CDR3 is TGCGCCAGCAGTGACACCTCAGGGGGCGTTGAAAAACTGTTTTTT.

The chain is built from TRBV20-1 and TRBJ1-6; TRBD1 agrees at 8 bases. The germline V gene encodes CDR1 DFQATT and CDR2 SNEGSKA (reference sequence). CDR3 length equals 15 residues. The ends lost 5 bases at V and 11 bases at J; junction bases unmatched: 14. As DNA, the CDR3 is TGCAGTGCTCCCCGGACAGGGTCGATCGGGACACCCCTCCACTTT. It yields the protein CSAPRTGSIGTPLHF.

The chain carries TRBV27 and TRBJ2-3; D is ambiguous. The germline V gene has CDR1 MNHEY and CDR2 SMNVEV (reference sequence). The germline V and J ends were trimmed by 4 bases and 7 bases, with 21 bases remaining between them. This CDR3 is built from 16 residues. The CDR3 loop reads CASSSPSHSWVNTQYF. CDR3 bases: TGTGCCAGCAGTTCACCGAGCCACTCGTGGGTCAATACGCAGTATTTT.

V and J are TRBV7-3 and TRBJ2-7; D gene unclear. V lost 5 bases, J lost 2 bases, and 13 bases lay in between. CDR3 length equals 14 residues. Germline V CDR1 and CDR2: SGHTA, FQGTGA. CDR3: CASSANINAYEQYF. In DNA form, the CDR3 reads TGTGCCAGCAGCGCCAACATAAATGCCTACGAGCAGTACTTC. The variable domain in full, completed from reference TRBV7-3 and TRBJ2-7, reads GAGVSQTPSNKVTEKGKYVELRCDPISGHTALYWYRQSLGQGPEFLIYFQGTGAADDSGLPNDRFFAVRPEGSVSTLKIQRTERGDSAVYLCASSANINAYEQYFGPGTRLTVT.

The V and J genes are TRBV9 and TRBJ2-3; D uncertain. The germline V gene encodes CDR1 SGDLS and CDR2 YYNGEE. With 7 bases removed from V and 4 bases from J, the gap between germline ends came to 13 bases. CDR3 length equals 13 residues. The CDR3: CASGPPSADTQYF. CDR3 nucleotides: TGTGCCAGCGGCCCCCCCTCCGCAGATACGCAGTATTTT.

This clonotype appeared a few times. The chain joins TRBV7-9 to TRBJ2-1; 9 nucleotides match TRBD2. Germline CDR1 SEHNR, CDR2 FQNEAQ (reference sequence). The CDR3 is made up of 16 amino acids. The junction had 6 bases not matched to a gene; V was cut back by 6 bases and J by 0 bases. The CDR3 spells CASSHYSGSSYNEQFF. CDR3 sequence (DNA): TGTGCCAGCAGTCATTATAGCGGGAGCTCCTACAATGAGCAGTTCTTC.

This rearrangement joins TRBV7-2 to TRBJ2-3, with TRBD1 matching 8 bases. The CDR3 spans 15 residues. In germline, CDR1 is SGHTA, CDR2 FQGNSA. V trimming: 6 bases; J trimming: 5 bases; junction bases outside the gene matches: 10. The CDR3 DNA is TGTGCCAGCAGAATAAACAGGGGGAGAGGAGATACGCAGTATTTT. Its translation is CASRINRGRGDTQYF.

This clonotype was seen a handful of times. CDR3 amino acids: CSARAGLPETQYF. The CDR3 DNA sequence: TGCAGTGCTAGGGCGGGACTCCCAGAGACCCAGTACTTC. The chain has TRBV20-1 and TRBJ2-5; D is perhaps TRBD2 (6 bases). The CDR3 contains 13 residues. Germline V gene sequence: CDR1 DFQATT, CDR2 SNEGSKA (reference sequence). V lost 3 bases and J lost 4, with 12 bases in between.

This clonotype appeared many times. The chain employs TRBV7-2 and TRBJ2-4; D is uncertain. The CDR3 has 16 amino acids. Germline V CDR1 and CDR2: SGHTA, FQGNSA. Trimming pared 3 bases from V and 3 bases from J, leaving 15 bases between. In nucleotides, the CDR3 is TGTGCCAGCAGCTTGACGGCTGGGATCGGCAAAAACATTCAGTACTTC. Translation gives CASSLTAGIGKNIQYF.

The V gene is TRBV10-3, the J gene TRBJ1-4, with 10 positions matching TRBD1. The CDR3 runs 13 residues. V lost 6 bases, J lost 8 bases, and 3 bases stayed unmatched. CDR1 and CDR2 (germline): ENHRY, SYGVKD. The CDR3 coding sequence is TGTGCCATCAGCGGGACAGGGGAAGAAAAACTGTTTTTT. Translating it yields CAISGTGEEKLFF.

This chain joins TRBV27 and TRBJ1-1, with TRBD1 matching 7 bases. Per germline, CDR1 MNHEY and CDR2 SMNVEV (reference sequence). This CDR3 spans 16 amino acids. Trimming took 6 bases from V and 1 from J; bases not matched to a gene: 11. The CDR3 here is CASRTLRQGSNTEAFF. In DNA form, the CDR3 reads TGTGCCAGCAGGACCCTTCGACAGGGCTCGAACACTGAAGCTTTCTTT.

CDR3 region: CASSLLTSGGPGDEQFF. DNA of the CDR3: TGCGCCAGCAGCTTGTTGACTAGCGGGGGCCCGGGGGATGAGCAGTTCTTC. The chain carries TRBV5-1 and TRBJ2-1; 12 bases are a match to TRBD2. The germline CDR1 and CDR2 sequences are SGHRS and YFSETQ. Losses at the gene ends were 1 base for V and 8 bases for J; bases not matched to a gene: 10. This CDR3 region has 17 residues.

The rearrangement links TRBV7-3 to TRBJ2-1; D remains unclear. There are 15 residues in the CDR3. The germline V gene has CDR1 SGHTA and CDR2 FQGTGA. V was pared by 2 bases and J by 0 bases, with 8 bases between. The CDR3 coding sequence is TGTGCCAGCAGCTTATACCAAGCCTCCTACAATGAGCAGTTCTTC. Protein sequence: CASSLYQASYNEQFF.

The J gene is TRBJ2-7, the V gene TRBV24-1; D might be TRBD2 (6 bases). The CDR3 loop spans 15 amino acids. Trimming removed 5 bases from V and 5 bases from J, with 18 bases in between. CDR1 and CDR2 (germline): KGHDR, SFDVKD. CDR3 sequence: CATSAPGLSGHEQYF. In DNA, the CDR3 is TGTGCCACCAGTGCTCCGGGACTCTCTGGGCACGAGCAGTACTTC.

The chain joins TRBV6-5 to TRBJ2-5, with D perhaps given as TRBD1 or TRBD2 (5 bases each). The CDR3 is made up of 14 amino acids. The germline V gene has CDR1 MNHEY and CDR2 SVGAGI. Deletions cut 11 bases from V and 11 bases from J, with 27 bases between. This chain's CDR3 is CAGSPGTSVWEQYF. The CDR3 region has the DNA TGTGCCGGATCCCCGGGGACCTCAGTATGGGAGCAGTACTTC.

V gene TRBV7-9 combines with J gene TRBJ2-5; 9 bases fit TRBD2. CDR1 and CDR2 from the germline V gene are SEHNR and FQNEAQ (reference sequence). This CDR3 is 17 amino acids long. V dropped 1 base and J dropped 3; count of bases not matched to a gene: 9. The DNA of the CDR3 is TGTGCCAGCAGCTTAGATGCGGGGGGGCTGATGAAAGAGACCCAGTACTTC. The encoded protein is CASSLDAGGLMKETQYF. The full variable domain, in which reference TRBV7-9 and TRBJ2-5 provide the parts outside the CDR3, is DTGVSQNPRHKITKRGQNVTFRCDPISEHNRLYWYRQTLGQGPEFLTYFQNEAQLEKSRLLSDRFSAERPKGSFSTLEIQRTEQGDSAMYLCASSLDAGGLMKETQYFGPGTRLLVL.

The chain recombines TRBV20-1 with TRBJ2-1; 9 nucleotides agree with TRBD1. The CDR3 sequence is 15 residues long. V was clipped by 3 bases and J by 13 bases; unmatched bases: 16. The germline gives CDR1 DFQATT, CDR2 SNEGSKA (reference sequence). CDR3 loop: CSASVRDRALETQFF. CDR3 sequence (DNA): TGCAGTGCTAGTGTCCGGGACAGGGCGTTGGAGACCCAGTTCTTC.

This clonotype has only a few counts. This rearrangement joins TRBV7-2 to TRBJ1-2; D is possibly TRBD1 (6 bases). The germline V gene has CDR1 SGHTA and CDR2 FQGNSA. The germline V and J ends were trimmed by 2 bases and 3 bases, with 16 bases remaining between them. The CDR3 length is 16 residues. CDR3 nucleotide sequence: TGTGCCAGCAGCTTAAGGGGGGTACAGGACTACTATGGCTACACCTTC. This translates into CASSLRGVQDYYGYTF.

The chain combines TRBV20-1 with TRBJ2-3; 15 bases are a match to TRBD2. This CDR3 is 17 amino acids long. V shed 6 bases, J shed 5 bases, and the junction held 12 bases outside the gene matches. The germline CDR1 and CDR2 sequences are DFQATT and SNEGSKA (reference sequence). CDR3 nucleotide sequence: TGCAGTGCCGGACAGGGACTAGCGGGAGGCCGTAGAGATACGCAGTATTTT. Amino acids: CSAGQGLAGGRRDTQYF.

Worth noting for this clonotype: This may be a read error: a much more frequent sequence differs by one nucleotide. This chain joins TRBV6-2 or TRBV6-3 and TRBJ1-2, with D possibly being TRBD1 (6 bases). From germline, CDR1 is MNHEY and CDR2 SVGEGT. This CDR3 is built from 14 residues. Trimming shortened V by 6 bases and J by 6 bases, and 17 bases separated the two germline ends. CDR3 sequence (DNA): TGTGCCAGCAGCTCACATTCTCGGACAGATGGCTACACCTTC. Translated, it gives CASSSHSRTDGYTF.

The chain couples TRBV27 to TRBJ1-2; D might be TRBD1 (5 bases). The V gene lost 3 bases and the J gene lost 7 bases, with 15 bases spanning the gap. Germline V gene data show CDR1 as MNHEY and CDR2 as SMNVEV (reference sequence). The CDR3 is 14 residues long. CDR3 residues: CASSLAWQGGGYTF. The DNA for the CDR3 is TGTGCCAGCAGTTTGGCTTGGCAGGGAGGTGGCTACACCTTC.

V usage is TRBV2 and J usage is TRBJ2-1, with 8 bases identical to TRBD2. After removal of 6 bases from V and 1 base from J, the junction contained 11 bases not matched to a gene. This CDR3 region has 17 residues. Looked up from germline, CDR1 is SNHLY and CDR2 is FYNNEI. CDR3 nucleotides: TGTGCCAGCAGCCGACGGCCAGCGGGGGTGTCCTACAATGAGCAGTTCTTC. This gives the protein CASSRRPAGVSYNEQFF.

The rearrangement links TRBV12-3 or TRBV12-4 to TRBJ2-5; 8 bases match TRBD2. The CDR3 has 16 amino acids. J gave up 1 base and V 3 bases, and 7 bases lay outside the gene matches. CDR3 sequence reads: CASSFYSGGAQETQYF. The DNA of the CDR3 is TGTGCCAGCAGTTTTTACAGCGGGGGTGCCCAAGAGACCCAGTACTTC.